Listed below are T cell receptor beta chains from one sample, sequenced in a study of T cell responses to AZD1222 COVID-19 vaccine. Libraries were prepared by immunoSEQ multiplex PCR; TCRdb keeps only in-frame clonotypes and omits some of them. The table records approximately 150,000 clones, 92% of them present only once. The material was peripheral blood, obtained 28 days after the second AZD1222 dose. The receptors originated from an adult who received the AZD1222 COVID-19 vaccine. The CDR3 runs from the conserved cysteine through the conserved F or W. Fields, in order: CDR3 DNA, CDR3 protein, V gene, clone size, D gene, J gene. D genes are given only for firm matches. For some rows the clone size is stated as once, few or many, or as a class when expanded; others skip it.

CDR3 DNA: TGTGCCAGCAGCTTTTCCGGGACAGGGAACAATGAGCAGTTCTTC
CDR3 protein: CASSFSGTGNNEQFF
V gene: TRBV13
clone size: NA
D gene: TRBD1
J gene: TRBJ2-1

CDR3 DNA: TGTGCCAGCAGCTTCAAGGGACAGAGTCAAGAGACCCAGTACTTC
CDR3 protein: CASSFKGQSQETQYF
V gene: TRBV11-2
clone size: NA
D gene: TRBD1
J gene: TRBJ2-5

CDR3 DNA: TGTGCCAGCAGCTTAGGGCAGGGGGTTGGAGAGCAGTACTTC
CDR3 protein: CASSLGQGVGEQYF
V gene: TRBV7-2
clone size: NA
D gene: TRBD1
J gene: TRBJ2-7

CDR3 DNA: TGTGCCAGCACTCTGGGACTAGCGGGAGAAGAGACCCAGTACTTC
CDR3 protein: CASTLGLAGEETQYF
V gene: TRBV6-6
clone size: NA
D gene: TRBD2
J gene: TRBJ2-5

CDR3 DNA: TGTGCCAGCAGCTTAGAGGGCAGGGGGAACACCTTC
CDR3 protein: CASSLEGRGNTF
V gene: TRBV11-2
clone size: NA
D gene: TRBD1
J gene: TRBJ1-2

CDR3 DNA: TGTGCCAGTACCGGCGGGATGTCTGAAGCTTTCTTT
CDR3 protein: CASTGGMSEAFF
V gene: TRBV19
clone size: once
D gene: NA
J gene: TRBJ1-1

CDR3 DNA: TGTGCCACCAGCAGAGACAGGGGAGGATCTAGAGAGCAGTACTTC
CDR3 protein: CATSRDRGGSREQYF
V gene: TRBV15
clone size: NA
D gene: NA
J gene: TRBJ2-7

CDR3 DNA: TGCGCCAGCAGCTTGGAGACCCGGGGCAATGAGCAGTTCTTC
CDR3 protein: CASSLETRGNEQFF
V gene: TRBV5-1
clone size: NA
D gene: NA
J gene: TRBJ2-1

CDR3 DNA: TGTGCCAGCAGCTTTGTCGGTGGGGGACACACCTACGAGCAGTACTTC
CDR3 protein: CASSFVGGGHTYEQYF
V gene: TRBV12-1
clone size: NA
D gene: NA
J gene: TRBJ2-7

CDR3 DNA: TGTGCCACGAAACAGGGAAGCAATCAGCCCCAGCATTTT
CDR3 protein: CATKQGSNQPQHF
V gene: TRBV15
clone size: NA
D gene: NA
J gene: TRBJ1-5

CDR3 DNA: TGTGCCAGCAGTGAAGAGACCGGGACAGGGGGCCGGAGTGAGCAGTTCTTC
CDR3 protein: CASSEETGTGGRSEQFF
V gene: TRBV6-1
clone size: medium-sized
D gene: TRBD1
J gene: TRBJ2-1

CDR3 DNA: TGTGCCAGCAGCCAAGAAGGGGGGGAGGCCTTC
CDR3 protein: CASSQEGGEAF
V gene: TRBV4-2
clone size: once
D gene: NA
J gene: TRBJ1-2

CDR3 DNA: TGTGCCACCTGCATCGGGGGGGCGATTGATGGCTACACCTTC
CDR3 protein: CATCIGGAIDGYTF
V gene: TRBV2
clone size: once
D gene: NA
J gene: TRBJ1-2

CDR3 DNA: TGTGCCAGCAGCTTAGGACAGGGGGGAAACACCATATATTTT
CDR3 protein: CASSLGQGGNTIYF
V gene: TRBV7-2
clone size: NA
D gene: TRBD1
J gene: TRBJ1-3

CDR3 DNA: TGTGCCAGCAGCCCCGGGGAGCCGACAGCGGGAGAAAAACTGTTTTTT
CDR3 protein: CASSPGEPTAGEKLFF
V gene: TRBV5-6
clone size: NA
D gene: NA
J gene: TRBJ1-4

CDR3 DNA: TGTGCCACGAGCCTCGTCTACGGGGACACCGGGGAGCTGTTTTTT
CDR3 protein: CATSLVYGDTGELFF
V gene: TRBV15
clone size: NA
D gene: NA
J gene: TRBJ2-2

CDR3 DNA: TGCGCCAGCAGGCCGTCGCCGGTAGATACCTACGAGCAGTACTTC
CDR3 protein: CASRPSPVDTYEQYF
V gene: TRBV5-1
clone size: NA
D gene: NA
J gene: TRBJ2-7

CDR3 DNA: TGTGCCAGCAGCCAGCGGACTAGCGGGAGGGTTACCGCAGATACGCAGTATTTT
CDR3 protein: CASSQRTSGRVTADTQYF
V gene: TRBV14
clone size: NA
D gene: TRBD2
J gene: TRBJ2-3

CDR3 DNA: TGTGCCAGCAGTGTATCCAGGGTTCCTGAAGCTTTCTTT
CDR3 protein: CASSVSRVPEAFF
V gene: TRBV2
clone size: NA
D gene: NA
J gene: TRBJ1-1

CDR3 DNA: TGCGCCAGCAGCTTACAGGGTGAAGGCACTGAAGCTTTCTTT
CDR3 protein: CASSLQGEGTEAFF
V gene: TRBV5-1
clone size: NA
D gene: NA
J gene: TRBJ1-1

CDR3 DNA: TGCAGTGCTAGTCAGGGGGTGGGCTATGGCTACACCTTC
CDR3 protein: CSASQGVGYGYTF
V gene: TRBV20-1
clone size: NA
D gene: TRBD1
J gene: TRBJ1-2

CDR3 DNA: TGTGCCAGCAGCGTGAGGGGTACAGGGAACTATGGCTACACCTTC
CDR3 protein: CASSVRGTGNYGYTF
V gene: TRBV9
clone size: NA
D gene: NA
J gene: TRBJ1-2

CDR3 DNA: TGTGCCAGCAGCGTGGTGGGGGCCCCCCACGAGCAGTACTTC
CDR3 protein: CASSVVGAPHEQYF
V gene: TRBV5-4
clone size: NA
D gene: NA
J gene: TRBJ2-7

CDR3 DNA: TGTGCCAGCAGTGAATATTCGGGTGAAAAACTGTTTTTT
CDR3 protein: CASSEYSGEKLFF
V gene: TRBV6-1
clone size: NA
D gene: NA
J gene: TRBJ1-4

CDR3 DNA: TGTGCCAGCAGCTGGGGGACTAGCGGGAGTGGACAAGAGACCCAGTACTTC
CDR3 protein: CASSWGTSGSGQETQYF
V gene: TRBV5-4
clone size: NA
D gene: TRBD2
J gene: TRBJ2-5

CDR3 DNA: TGTGCCAGCAGGTTTCGGGACAGTTATGGAAACACCATATATTTT
CDR3 protein: CASRFRDSYGNTIYF
V gene: TRBV6-5
clone size: NA
D gene: TRBD1
J gene: TRBJ1-3

CDR3 DNA: TGTGCCAGCAGTGAATATATATCGACGGGAAATGAGCAGTTCTTC
CDR3 protein: CASSEYISTGNEQFF
V gene: TRBV25-1
clone size: NA
D gene: NA
J gene: TRBJ2-1

CDR3 DNA: TGTGCCAGCAGCTCGGACAGGGGGCTTCTAGGCTACACCTTC
CDR3 protein: CASSSDRGLLGYTF
V gene: TRBV7-2
clone size: NA
D gene: TRBD1
J gene: TRBJ1-2

CDR3 DNA: TGTGCCAGCAGTTACGGACTAGCGGGACTCTCCTACAATGAGCAGTTCTTC
CDR3 protein: CASSYGLAGLSYNEQFF
V gene: TRBV27
clone size: NA
D gene: TRBD2
J gene: TRBJ2-1

CDR3 DNA: TGTGCCAGTAATCGGGAAGGGAGAGGCAACACCATATATTTT
CDR3 protein: CASNREGRGNTIYF
V gene: TRBV9
clone size: NA
D gene: NA
J gene: TRBJ1-3

CDR3 DNA: TGTGCCAGCAAATGGCGACCCACCGGGGAGCTGTTTTTT
CDR3 protein: CASKWRPTGELFF
V gene: TRBV10-3
clone size: NA
D gene: NA
J gene: TRBJ2-2

CDR3 DNA: TGTGCCAGCAGACTGGACCAGGGGACAACCACCTTC
CDR3 protein: CASRLDQGTTTF
V gene: TRBV12-3/TRBV12-4
clone size: NA
D gene: NA
J gene: TRBJ1-2

CDR3 DNA: TGCGCCAGCAGCCCGGGACTAGCGGGCTACAATGAGCAGTTCTTC
CDR3 protein: CASSPGLAGYNEQFF
V gene: TRBV4-3
clone size: NA
D gene: TRBD2
J gene: TRBJ2-1

CDR3 DNA: TGTGCCAGTACCGGTAGTTATGACTACACCTTC
CDR3 protein: CASTGSYDYTF
V gene: TRBV19
clone size: NA
D gene: NA
J gene: TRBJ1-2

CDR3 DNA: TGCAGTGCTCAAGGGGACACTGAAGCTTTCTTT
CDR3 protein: CSAQGDTEAFF
V gene: TRBV20-1
clone size: NA
D gene: NA
J gene: TRBJ1-1

CDR3 DNA: TGTGCCAGCAGCCTAGCGGGGGGCTCGGGGGATACGCAGTATTTT
CDR3 protein: CASSLAGGSGDTQYF
V gene: TRBV6-5
clone size: once
D gene: TRBD2
J gene: TRBJ2-3

CDR3 DNA: TGTGCCAGCAGCCCCCGGGACAGGGTGTACGAGCAGTACTTC
CDR3 protein: CASSPRDRVYEQYF
V gene: TRBV5-6
clone size: NA
D gene: TRBD1
J gene: TRBJ2-7

CDR3 DNA: TGTGCCAGCAGTTCCGGACGGGATACGCAGTATTTT
CDR3 protein: CASSSGRDTQYF
V gene: TRBV28
clone size: NA
D gene: NA
J gene: TRBJ2-3

CDR3 DNA: TGTGCCAGCGGACTAGATTTCTCAGATACGCAGTATTTT
CDR3 protein: CASGLDFSDTQYF
V gene: TRBV5-4
clone size: NA
D gene: TRBD2
J gene: TRBJ2-3

CDR3 DNA: TGTGCCATCAGTGAAGCTTCGGACACGGATCAGCCCCAGCATTTT
CDR3 protein: CAISEASDTDQPQHF
V gene: TRBV10-3
clone size: few
D gene: NA
J gene: TRBJ1-5

CDR3 DNA: TGTGCCAGCAAGCGGGGGCGTGGGGGAACTGGGGCCAACGTCCTGACTTTC
CDR3 protein: CASKRGRGGTGANVLTF
V gene: TRBV7-2
clone size: NA
D gene: TRBD2
J gene: TRBJ2-6

CDR3 DNA: TGCAGCGTTGAATTTGCAGGGAATGGAAACACCATATATTTT
CDR3 protein: CSVEFAGNGNTIYF
V gene: TRBV29-1
clone size: NA
D gene: NA
J gene: TRBJ1-3

CDR3 DNA: TGTGCCAGCAGACCCACCTTCCAGGGGAAGGCAGATACGCAGTATTTT
CDR3 protein: CASRPTFQGKADTQYF
V gene: TRBV28
clone size: once
D gene: NA
J gene: TRBJ2-3

CDR3 DNA: TGTGCCAGCAGCGGATGGTCGGGGAGGGAGACCCAGTACTTC
CDR3 protein: CASSGWSGRETQYF
V gene: TRBV5-6
clone size: NA
D gene: NA
J gene: TRBJ2-5

CDR3 DNA: TGTGCCAGCAGCTTAGGCACCTTCAGGAATTCACCCCTCCACTTT
CDR3 protein: CASSLGTFRNSPLHF
V gene: TRBV7-3
clone size: NA
D gene: NA
J gene: TRBJ1-6

CDR3 DNA: TGTGCCAGCAGCTTCCTCCTTCCTGGGGCCAACGTCCTGACTTTC
CDR3 protein: CASSFLLPGANVLTF
V gene: TRBV7-9
clone size: few
D gene: NA
J gene: TRBJ2-6

CDR3 DNA: TGCGCCAGCAGCCCCTCGGGACAGCAAGAGACCCAGTACTTC
CDR3 protein: CASSPSGQQETQYF
V gene: TRBV5-1
clone size: NA
D gene: TRBD1
J gene: TRBJ2-5

CDR3 DNA: TGTGCCAGCAGCCCGGGACTAGTGTTGCCAGATACGCAGTATTTT
CDR3 protein: CASSPGLVLPDTQYF
V gene: TRBV9
clone size: NA
D gene: TRBD2
J gene: TRBJ2-3

CDR3 DNA: TGTGCCAGCTCACCAGGCCGAAACACTGAAGCTTTCTTT
CDR3 protein: CASSPGRNTEAFF
V gene: TRBV18
clone size: NA
D gene: NA
J gene: TRBJ1-1

CDR3 DNA: TGTGCCAGCAGCTTAGATGTGGGTCCCAGGACCCAGTACTTC
CDR3 protein: CASSLDVGPRTQYF
V gene: TRBV7-9
clone size: few
D gene: NA
J gene: TRBJ2-5